The 32 T cell receptor beta chains in this list originate from one sample, sequenced in a study of cytomegalovirus exposure and HLA in healthy donors. It was with 60 Vbeta and 13 Jbeta primers that the PCR ran. Clones were sequenced by immunoSEQ multiplex PCR, and TCRdb holds only the in-frame ones, with some missing. The repertoire consists of around 180,000 clones, with 84% occurring once and the leading ten covering 4.5% to 5.5%. The sample comprised PBMCs. The receptor source for this set is a man younger than 30 in good health and CMV-seronegative.

This chain links TRBV27 with TRBJ1-2, with 9 positions matching TRBD1. J lost 6 bases, V lost 7 bases, and 6 bases had no gene match. Germline V gives CDR1 MNHEY, CDR2 SMNVEV (reference sequence). This CDR3 comprises 13 residues. In DNA, the CDR3 is TGTGCCAGCACCGGGGACAGGGTAAATGGCTACACCTTC. Amino acid sequence: CASTGDRVNGYTF.

The rearrangement links TRBV7-8 to TRBJ2-7; perhaps TRBD2 as D (5 bases). Germline lookup yields CDR1 SGHVS and CDR2 FQNEAQ. Deletions cut 6 bases from V and 0 bases from J, with 21 bases between. The CDR3 sequence is 17 residues long. CDR3 residues: CASSQAFGVGLSYEQYF. The CDR3, as DNA: TGTGCCAGCAGTCAAGCGTTCGGGGTAGGCCTCTCCTACGAGCAGTACTTC.

The genes are TRBV13 and TRBJ2-7; tentative D call: TRBD2 (6 bases). The CDR3 runs to 14 residues. Per the germline V gene, CDR1 is PRHDT and CDR2 is FYEKMQ (reference sequence). V lost 5 bases, J lost 1 base, and 12 bases lay in between. Written as DNA, the CDR3 is TGTGCCAGCAGCCCCGGGGGATGGTCCTACGAGCAGTACTTC. Translation gives CASSPGGWSYEQYF.

J is TRBJ1-2 and V is TRBV11-2; D gene ambiguous. Looked up from germline, CDR1 is SGHAT and CDR2 is FQNNGV. The CDR3 has 13 amino acids. With 1 base removed from V and 0 bases from J, the gap between germline ends came to 3 bases. In DNA, the CDR3 is TGTGCCAGCAGCTTAGCAGCTAACTATGGCTACACCTTC. Residues: CASSLAANYGYTF. The full variable domain, with the rest looked up from reference TRBV11-2 and TRBJ1-2, is EAGVAQSPRYKIIEKRQSVAFWCNPISGHATLYWYQQILGQGPKLLIQFQNNGVVDDSQLPKDRFSAERLKGVDSTLKIQPAKLEDSAVYLCASSLAANYGYTFGSGTRLTVV.

The table lists this clone with a few counts. V is TRBV18 and J is TRBJ1-1; tentatively, D is TRBD1 (6 bases). Trimming took 2 bases from V and 8 from J, leaving 9 bases between them. The CDR3 contains 12 residues. The germline CDR1 and CDR2 sequences are KGHSH and LQKENI. The CDR3 DNA reads TGTGCCAGCTCACCATGGCAGGGGGAAGCTTTCTTT. It translates to CASSPWQGEAFF.

The genes are TRBV9 and TRBJ2-1; D is possibly TRBD2 (5 bases). V lost 2 bases and J 0 bases, leaving 6 bases between the germline ends. CDR3 size: 14 residues. Germline V gene sequence: CDR1 SGDLS, CDR2 YYNGEE. The chain's CDR3 is CASSVGSSYNEQFF. Here the CDR3 DNA reads TGTGCCAGCAGCGTTGGGAGCTCCTACAATGAGCAGTTCTTC.

J is TRBJ2-3 and V is TRBV7-6; TRBD2 agrees at 11 bases. J gave up 3 bases and V 5 bases, and 4 bases lay outside the gene matches. This CDR3 is 15 amino acids long. CDR1 is SGHVS and CDR2 is FNYEAQ in the germline V gene. CDR3 protein: CASSRTSGWTDTQYF. In DNA form, the CDR3 reads TGTGCCAGCAGCCGGACTAGCGGGTGGACAGATACGCAGTATTTT.

The CDR3 nucleotides are TGTGCCAGCAGCTCCCGACAGGCCGCCTACGAGCAGTACTTC. Its translation is CASSSRQAAYEQYF. The chain uses TRBV11-3 and TRBJ2-7; D may be TRBD1 (6 bases). The CDR3 is 14 residues long. V dropped 4 bases and J dropped 2 bases, with 12 bases sitting between them. Germline loops: CDR1 SGHNT, CDR2 YENEEA.

The V gene is TRBV28, the J gene TRBJ1-5; D might be TRBD1 (5 bases). The V gene lost 6 bases and the J gene lost 7 bases, with 19 bases spanning the gap. This CDR3 comprises 15 residues. Germline V gene lookup returns CDR1 MDHEN and CDR2 SYDVKM. CDR3 sequence (DNA): TGTGCCAGCAGCCGCGGGACCCCTCGGGACCAGCCCCAGCATTTT. Translated: CASSRGTPRDQPQHF.

The chain employs TRBV2 and TRBJ2-7, with 7 bases lining up with TRBD1. The CDR3 is 13 amino acids. V shed 4 bases and J 6 bases; nucleotides not matched to a gene: 6. Germline assignment: CDR1 SNHLY and CDR2 FYNNEI. The CDR3 bases are TGTGCCAGCAGTGGTGACAGGGTCGTCGAGCAGTACTTC. Residues: CASSGDRVVEQYF.

The chain couples TRBV11-3 to TRBJ2-1; the D is unclear. Trimming took off 6 bases at V and 8 bases at J, with 17 bases between the two ends. This CDR3 contains 14 residues. Germline assignment: CDR1 SGHNT and CDR2 YENEEA. CDR3 region: CASSLRLAVDEQFF. CDR3 in DNA: TGTGCCAGCAGTCTTCGACTGGCGGTGGATGAGCAGTTCTTC.

The chain carries TRBV7-3 and TRBJ2-3; D is undetermined. CDR1 and CDR2 (germline): SGHTA, FQGTGA. The length of the CDR3 is 14 residues. The V end lost 5 bases, the J end lost 5 bases, and 14 bases lay between the germline ends. The CDR3 here is CASSPKTSGDTQYF. The CDR3 DNA sequence: TGTGCCAGCAGCCCCAAGACTTCGGGAGATACGCAGTATTTT.

The chain has TRBV9 and TRBJ2-7; the D is unclear. The germline CDR1 and CDR2 sequences are SGDLS and YYNGEE. Between the trimmed V and J ends, which lost 0 bases and 2 bases, there was a span of 12 bases. The CDR3 extends over 15 amino acids. In nucleotides, the CDR3 is TGTGCCAGCAGCGTAGGAATAGCTCCTACCTACGAGCAGTACTTC. Protein: CASSVGIAPTYEQYF.

A single count supports this clone. V is TRBV15 and J is TRBJ2-7; D may be TRBD1 (5 bases). The CDR3 sequence is 14 residues long. The germline V and J ends were trimmed by 0 bases and 12 bases, with 18 bases remaining between them. The germline CDR1 and CDR2 sequences are LNHNV and YYDKDF (reference sequence). This chain's CDR3 is CATSRDPETARRYF. CDR3 DNA: TGTGCCACCAGCAGAGATCCTGAGACAGCCCGAAGGTACTTC.

This sequence joins TRBV11-3 and TRBJ1-3, with D maybe TRBD1 (5 bases). V lost 6 bases, J lost 0 bases, and 9 bases lay in between. This CDR3 is built from 14 residues. Germline CDR1 SGHNT, CDR2 YENEEA. The CDR3 DNA reads as TGTGCCAGCAGTCGGGACTACTCTGGAAACACCATATATTTT. This sequence encodes CASSRDYSGNTIYF.

The rearrangement joins TRBV13 to TRBJ1-3; D remains unclear. Germline loops: CDR1 PRHDT, CDR2 FYEKMQ (reference sequence). Trimming stripped 11 bases from V and 7 bases from J, with 12 bases between. CDR3 length: 11 residues. CDR3 residues: CAQRLGNTIYF. The CDR3 region has the DNA TGTGCCCAGAGGCTCGGGAACACCATATATTTT.

This clone came up a few times. The gene calls are TRBV5-6 and TRBJ1-2; D unclear. The V gene lost 0 bases and the J gene lost 6 bases, with 9 bases spanning the gap. Germline V gene data show CDR1 as SGHDT and CDR2 as YYEEEE. This CDR3 has 13 residues. The CDR3 here is CASSLVQEDGYTF. The CDR3 DNA follows: TGTGCCAGCAGCTTGGTTCAGGAGGATGGCTACACCTTC.

This clone appeared a few times. The chain has TRBV4-3 and TRBJ2-3; weak D call: TRBD2 (6 bases). V gave up 1 base and J gave up 0 bases, with 11 bases separating them. This CDR3 contains 16 residues. From germline, CDR1 is LGHNA and CDR2 YSLEER. CDR3 coding DNA: TGCGCCAGCAGCCAAGGTTCTAGCGCTAGCACAGATACGCAGTATTTT. Protein: CASSQGSSASTDTQYF.

This clone was observed a handful of times. The gene calls are TRBV4-1 and TRBJ1-4; D might be TRBD1 (6 bases). V lost 4 bases and J lost 8, with 17 bases in between. This CDR3 spans 15 amino acids. Germline values: CDR1 MGHRA, CDR2 YSYEKL. CDR3 protein: CASSLTGSSSEKLFF. CDR3 in DNA: TGCGCCAGCAGCCTTACAGGGTCGTCGAGCGAAAAACTGTTTTTT.

This sequence joins TRBV18 and TRBJ1-1; TRBD1 agrees at 8 bases. Unmatched junction bases numbered 4, after V lost 3 bases and J lost 1 base. This CDR3 has 15 residues. Looked up from germline, CDR1 is KGHSH and CDR2 is LQKENI. The CDR3 spells CASSPIGTGNTEAFF. CDR3 DNA sequence: TGTGCCAGCTCACCTATTGGGACAGGGAACACTGAAGCTTTCTTT.

This chain links TRBV6-5 with TRBJ2-5; D is unclear. The DNA matches TRBJ2-7 better at its end, which makes the J call doubtful. The CDR3 spans 14 residues. Germline assignment: CDR1 MNHEY and CDR2 SVGAGI. The CDR3 region has the DNA TGTGCCAGCAGTTACCTCGCCCGAGAAAGCGAGCAGTACTTC. Encoded protein: CASSYLARESEQYF.

The J gene is TRBJ2-3, the V gene TRBV11-3, with a tentative D call TRBD2 (6 bases). The CDR3 covers 16 residues. The V end lost 3 bases, the J end lost 2 bases, and 15 bases lay between the germline ends. CDR1 and CDR2 (germline): SGHNT, YENEEA. The CDR3, as DNA: TGTGCCAGCAGCTTCCGAGGCGGAGGGGCCACAGATACGCAGTATTTT. It yields the protein CASSFRGGGATDTQYF. Together with reference TRBV11-3 and TRBJ2-3, the CDR3 gives the full variable domain: EAGVVQSPRYKIIEKKQPVAFWCNPISGHNTLYWYLQNLGQGPELLIRYENEEAVDDSQLPKDRFSAERLKGVDSTLKIQPAELGDSAVYLCASSFRGGGATDTQYFGPGTRLTVL.

The rearrangement uses TRBV10-3 and TRBJ2-1; TRBD2 matches 10 bases. Germline V gives CDR1 ENHRY, CDR2 SYGVKD. This CDR3 is built from 14 residues. V trimming: 11 bases; J trimming: 3 bases; junction bases outside the gene matches: 7. As DNA, the CDR3 is TGTGCCTCTACTAGCGGGGATTTCTACAATGAGCAGTTCTTC. This encodes CASTSGDFYNEQFF.

To note about this clone: The identical CDR3 is also encoded by other nucleotide sequences in the sample. The genes are TRBV6-5 and TRBJ1-5, with 7 bases identical to TRBD1. The V and J ends lost 0 bases and 7 bases, in that order; junction bases with no gene match: 0. This CDR3 contains 13 residues. The V gene's germline CDR1 is MNHEY and CDR2 SVGAGI. The CDR3 sequence is CASSYSRGQPQHF. The CDR3 DNA is TGTGCCAGCAGTTACTCCAGGGGGCAGCCCCAGCATTTT.

The chain recombines TRBV19 with TRBJ2-4; 8 positions match TRBD1. The germline gives CDR1 LNHDA, CDR2 SQIVND (reference sequence). This CDR3 is built from 16 residues. The trim removed 1 base at V and 0 bases at J, leaving 2 bases unmatched. CDR3 coding DNA: TGTGCCAGTAGTATAGGACAGGGGCTAGCCAAAAACATTCAGTACTTC. Amino acid sequence: CASSIGQGLAKNIQYF.

The V and J genes are TRBV7-6 and TRBJ2-3, with TRBD2 identical over 9 bases. Germline loops: CDR1 SGHVS, CDR2 FNYEAQ. The CDR3 is 18 residues long. V lost 3 bases to trimming and J lost 3 bases; unmatched junction nucleotides: 13. The CDR3 reads CASSLFARGGLGTDTQYF. The CDR3 DNA sequence: TGTGCCAGCAGCTTGTTCGCGCGGGGGGGCCTCGGGACAGATACGCAGTATTTT.

The chain has TRBV6-5 and TRBJ2-5; D gene uncertain. V gave up 0 bases and J gave up 2 bases, with 13 bases separating them. Germline V gene data show CDR1 as MNHEY and CDR2 as SVGAGI. This CDR3 spans 16 amino acids. Here the CDR3 DNA reads TGTGCCAGCAGTTACTCCAGGATAACGCTACAAGAGACCCAGTACTTC. The encoded protein is CASSYSRITLQETQYF.

The genes are TRBV5-1 and TRBJ2-7, with 7 bases lining up with TRBD2. The trim removed 0 bases at V and 0 bases at J, leaving 3 bases unmatched. The germline V gene encodes CDR1 SGHRS and CDR2 YFSETQ. CDR3 length: 15 residues. The DNA for the CDR3 is TGCGCCAGCAGCTTGGGCGGGACTATCTCCTACGAGCAGTACTTC. Protein sequence: CASSLGGTISYEQYF.

The chain recombines TRBV29-1 with TRBJ2-5; tentatively, D is TRBD1 (5 bases). Germline V CDR1 and CDR2: SQVTM, ANQGSEA. The CDR3 sequence is 15 residues long. Trimming removed 6 bases from V and 7 bases from J, with 24 bases in between. The CDR3 region is CSVTPPGQGWWTQYF. The DNA of the CDR3 is TGCAGCGTGACGCCCCCGGGCCAGGGCTGGTGGACCCAGTACTTC. Based on the CDR3 plus reference TRBV29-1 and TRBJ2-5, the full variable domain is SAVISQKPSRDICQRGTSLTIQCQVDSQVTMMFWYRQQPGQSLTLIATANQGSEATYESGFVIDKFPISRPNLTFSTLTVSNMSPEDSSIYLCSVTPPGQGWWTQYFGPGTRLLVL.

The rearrangement links TRBV6-5 to TRBJ2-1, with TRBD1 as a possible D gene (5 bases). Trimming shortened V by 0 bases and J by 9 bases, and 18 bases separated the two germline ends. The CDR3 contains 16 residues. Germline V gene lookup returns CDR1 MNHEY and CDR2 SVGAGI. CDR3 DNA sequence: TGTGCCAGCAGTTACTCGAATTTAGGGGCTAGGGGTGAGCAGTTCTTC. As protein: CASSYSNLGARGEQFF.

The J gene is TRBJ1-6, the V gene TRBV2; the D is unclear. The CDR3 contains 16 residues. CDR1 is SNHLY, CDR2 FYNNEI, per germline. V lost 2 bases and J 13 bases, leaving 21 bases between the germline ends. The CDR3 loop reads CASSEMGTRDDAPLHF. The CDR3 nucleotides read TGTGCCAGCAGTGAAATGGGCACTCGGGATGATGCTCCCCTCCACTTT.

The rearrangement joins TRBV2 to TRBJ2-7; D perhaps matches TRBD1 (5 bases). Germline V gene lookup returns CDR1 SNHLY and CDR2 FYNNEI. With 4 bases removed from V and 6 bases from J, the gap between germline ends came to 16 bases. The CDR3 is 14 amino acids. CDR3 region: CASSVNGGRGEQYF. In nucleotides, the CDR3 is TGTGCCAGCAGTGTGAATGGTGGAAGGGGCGAGCAGTACTTC.